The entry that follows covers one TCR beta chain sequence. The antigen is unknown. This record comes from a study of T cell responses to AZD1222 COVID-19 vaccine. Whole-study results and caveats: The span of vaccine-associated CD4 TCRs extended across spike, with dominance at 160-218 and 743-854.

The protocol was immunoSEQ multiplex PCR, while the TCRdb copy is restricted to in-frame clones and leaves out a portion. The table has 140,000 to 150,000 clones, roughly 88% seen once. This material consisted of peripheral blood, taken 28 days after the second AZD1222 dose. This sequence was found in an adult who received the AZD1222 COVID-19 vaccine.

The CDR3 region has the DNA TGTGCCACCAGCAGAGATCGGAGCAGGAGCTCCTACGAGCAGTACTTC. Amino acids: CATSRDRSRSSYEQYF. The chain uses TRBV15 and TRBJ2-7; D remains unclear. Germline loops: CDR1 LNHNV, CDR2 YYDKDF (reference sequence). V was pared by 0 bases and J by 0 bases, with 12 bases between. CDR3 size: 16 residues.